This T cell receptor (beta chain) was captured by sequencing in a study of blood T cell repertoires in COVID-19 (TCRdb year 2020). The study in broad terms: The collaborator samples originated in the United States, Italy and Spain and spanned the acute and convalescent phases of COVID-19. Where HLA class I and class II types were available, the types were taken from metadata supplied by the sample provider, not from assay-based typing. The samples were drawn from the first 160 participants of the ongoing ImmuneRACE study and from 1,254 subjects provided by 6 global collaborators. Deeply sampled blood TCRbeta repertoires from subjects exposed to, actively infected with, or recovered from COVID-19 were included in the dataset. The repertoires were released in a freely available public database intended as a resource for research on the immune response to SARS-CoV-2. Nearly every sample came with metadata listing a de-identified subject ID, COVID-19 status, age in years and sex. The material from the prospective study consisted of cDNA or gDNA derived from T cells, B-cell-depleted T cells, or PBMCs.

From the cysteine through the phenylalanine, the CDR3 covers 17 amino acids. Of the read, only the CDR3 DNA is kept; its 51 bases are in frame from base 1. The germline V gene (reference sequence) supplies CDR1 SSHAT and CDR2 FNYEAQ. At the junction V is shortened by 9 bases and J by 4 bases; bases outside the gene matches: 10. As for this clone: Its specific antigen is unknown. No much larger clone exists at a distance of one base, and base qualities are not known.

TCRbeta CDR3 regions were amplified from genomic DNA using the immunoSEQ Assay, a bias-controlled multiplex PCR. In the source study's methods: Within the assay, amplification of reference gene primers was used to estimate how many nucleated cells each sample contained. To quantify the absolute abundance of each unique TCRbeta CDR3 rearrangement, sequence reads were collapsed and filtered. Productive Simpson clonality was computed per sample as the square root of Simpson's diversity index over productive rearrangements. What TCRdb holds here is the immuneACCESS table cut down to in-frame rearrangements. Part of the clones is not present; checked against another copy, under half of the missing clones reflect an unresolved V gene, and the others are unexplained. The V and J calls and the clone size are those of that table, but D and trimming were determined from the DNA. This sample is represented by around 60,000 clones; nearly 90% of them were singletons. The ten largest clonotypes hold roughly 3.5% of the sample.

Whole blood was collected in K2EDTA tubes by collaborating institutions according to the institutions' own protocols. For TCRbeta analysis, collaborators shipped samples as frozen whole blood, isolated PBMCs, or DNA extracted from either of those sample types. The paper as a whole reports these results and caveats: How much clinical and demographic metadata was included differed by source and by participant, and the metadata was provided uncurated.

This receptor chain uses TRBV7-7 and TRBJ2-2; the junction holds 14 bases that match TRBD2. The specimen sequenced was peripheral blood. The sequence was collected from a man between 45 and 60 years old with active COVID-19. This receptor has the CDR3 CARGLAGESLGTGELFF. The DNA reads TGTGCCAGGGGACTAGCGGGGGAGTCTTTGGGCACCGGGGAGCTGTTTTTT. The reference TRBV7-7 and TRBJ2-2 proteins fill in what lies around the CDR3, so the full variable domain reads GAGVSQSPRYKVTKRGQDVTLRCDPISSHATLYWYQQALGQGPEFLTYFNYEAQPDKSGLPSDRFSAERPEGSISTLTIQRTEQRDSAMYRCARGLAGESLGTGELFFGEGSRLTVL.